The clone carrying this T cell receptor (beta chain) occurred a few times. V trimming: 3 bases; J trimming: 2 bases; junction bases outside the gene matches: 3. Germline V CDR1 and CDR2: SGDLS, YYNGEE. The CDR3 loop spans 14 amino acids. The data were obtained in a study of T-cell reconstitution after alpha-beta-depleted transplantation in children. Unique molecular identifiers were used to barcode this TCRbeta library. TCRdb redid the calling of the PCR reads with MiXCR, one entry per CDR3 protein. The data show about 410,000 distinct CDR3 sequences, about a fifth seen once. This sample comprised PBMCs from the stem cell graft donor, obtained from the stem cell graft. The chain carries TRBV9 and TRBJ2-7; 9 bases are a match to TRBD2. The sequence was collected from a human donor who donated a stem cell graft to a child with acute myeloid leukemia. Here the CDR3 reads CASSASGAPYEQYF. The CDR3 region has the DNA TGTGCCAGCAGCGCTAGCGGGGCACCCTACGAGCAGTACTTC.